These T cell receptor beta chains were read from a single sample in a study of cytomegalovirus exposure and HLA in healthy donors. Sequencing used immunoSEQ multiplex PCR; TCRdb keeps in-frame clones, though not all of them. The sample lists 90,000 or so clones, 96% seen once, with 0.78% in the top ten. The specimen sequenced was PBMCs. These receptors came from a man younger than 30 in good health and CMV-seronegative. Each CDR3 is given with its conserved first and last residue. The D gene is left open where the match is weak. Not all rows give a size; the values are once, few, many and, for expanded clones, a class.

J: TRBJ2-3
size: -
D: TRBD2
V: TRBV10-3
DNA: TGTGCCATCAGGGATACGGGACTAGCGGGAGGGGATACGCAGTATTTT
CDR3: CAIRDTGLAGGDTQYF

J: TRBJ2-2
size: -
D: -
V: TRBV7-2
DNA: TGTGCCAGCAGCTTAGCGCGTGTGGAGCTGTTTTTT
CDR3: CASSLARVELFF

J: TRBJ2-3
size: -
D: TRBD2
V: TRBV9
DNA: TGTGCCAGCAGTGGTAGGACTAGCGGGAAGGGCACAGATACGCAGTATTTT
CDR3: CASSGRTSGKGTDTQYF

J: TRBJ1-1
size: -
D: -
V: TRBV4-1
DNA: TGCGCCAGCAGCCTTCCAGGGGACCCGCCGGCTTTCTTT
CDR3: CASSLPGDPPAFF

J: TRBJ1-5
size: -
D: -
V: TRBV19
DNA: TGTGCCAGTAGTACAGGGGAAAAAGGCAATCAGCCCCAGCATTTT
CDR3: CASSTGEKGNQPQHF

J: TRBJ1-4
size: -
D: -
V: TRBV5-4
DNA: TGTGCCAGCAGCTTGGATGGGGGGAGTGATGAAAAACTGTTTTTT
CDR3: CASSLDGGSDEKLFF

J: TRBJ2-2
size: -
D: -
V: TRBV11-3
DNA: TGTGCCAGCAGCTTACAGGGTTCCGGGGAGCTGTTTTTT
CDR3: CASSLQGSGELFF

J: TRBJ1-1
size: -
D: -
V: TRBV2
DNA: TGTGCCACCCCAGGGGAGAGGCTTACTGAAGCTTTCTTT
CDR3: CATPGERLTEAFF

J: TRBJ2-2
size: -
D: TRBD2
V: TRBV6-1
DNA: TGTGCCAGCAGGCGGGAGCGGGTCGACGCCGGGGAGCTGTTTTTT
CDR3: CASRRERVDAGELFF

J: TRBJ1-1
size: once
D: -
V: TRBV30
DNA: TGTGCCTGGATGGGAGATAAAAACACTGAAGCTTTCTTT
CDR3: CAWMGDKNTEAFF

J: TRBJ2-2
size: -
D: -
V: TRBV11-2
DNA: TGTGCCAGCTGCACGGCCAGGGTTCCGAACACCGGGGAGCTGTTTTTT
CDR3: CASCTARVPNTGELFF

J: TRBJ2-1
size: -
D: TRBD2
V: TRBV6-5
DNA: TGTGCCAGCAGTTCGGTTTGGACTAGCGTACACAATGAGCAGTTCTTC
CDR3: CASSSVWTSVHNEQFF

J: TRBJ2-1
size: -
D: -
V: TRBV19
DNA: TGTGCCAGTGCACTAGAGTGGGGCTCCTACAATGAGCAGTTCTTC
CDR3: CASALEWGSYNEQFF

J: TRBJ1-4
size: -
D: -
V: TRBV19
DNA: TGTGCCAGTAGTATTCATCAGGGAGGCGCTAATGAAAAACTGTTTTTT
CDR3: CASSIHQGGANEKLFF

J: TRBJ2-2
size: once
D: -
V: TRBV9
DNA: TGTGCCAGCAGCGTAGAGGATCCGACTCCCGACACCGGGGAGCTGTTTTTT
CDR3: CASSVEDPTPDTGELFF

J: TRBJ1-5
size: -
D: -
V: TRBV6-5
DNA: TGTGCCAGCAGGAGAGGTGTAGATCAGCCCCAGCATTTT
CDR3: CASRRGVDQPQHF

J: TRBJ2-1
size: -
D: -
V: TRBV2
DNA: TGTGCCAGCAAGGGGTACAATGAGCAGTTCTTC
CDR3: CASKGYNEQFF

J: TRBJ1-1
size: -
D: -
V: TRBV9
DNA: TGTGCCAGCAGCCCACGGGTGAGAACGAACACTGAAGCTTTCTTT
CDR3: CASSPRVRTNTEAFF

J: TRBJ2-2
size: -
D: TRBD1
V: TRBV7-8
DNA: TGTGCCAGCAGGCGGACAGGGAGCACCGGGGAGCTGTTTTTT
CDR3: CASRRTGSTGELFF

J: TRBJ2-3
size: -
D: TRBD2
V: TRBV7-8
DNA: TGTGCCAGCAGCTTAGCTAGCGGGACAGATACGCAGTATTTT
CDR3: CASSLASGTDTQYF

J: TRBJ2-2
size: -
D: -
V: TRBV21-1
DNA: TGTGCCAGCAGCGCGCACAGGGTCACCGGGGAGCTGTTTTTT
CDR3: CASSAHRVTGELFF

J: TRBJ2-7
size: -
D: TRBD1
V: TRBV6-5
DNA: TGTGCCAGCAGCCAGACAGGGGTCTACGAGCAGTACTTC
CDR3: CASSQTGVYEQYF

J: TRBJ2-1
size: -
D: TRBD1
V: TRBV5-1
DNA: TGCGCCAGCAGCCCCGGGACAGGGGGCATGGATGAGCAGTTCTTC
CDR3: CASSPGTGGMDEQFF

J: TRBJ1-5
size: -
D: -
V: TRBV6-6
DNA: TGTGCCAGCAGTTTACAGGATCAGCCCCAGCATTTT
CDR3: CASSLQDQPQHF

J: TRBJ2-4
size: few
D: TRBD2
V: TRBV6-1
DNA: TGTGCCAGCAAAGAGCGGGGGGGGACGAACATTCAGTACTTC
CDR3: CASKERGGTNIQYF

J: TRBJ2-6
size: -
D: TRBD1
V: TRBV27
DNA: TGTGCCAGCAGTCCAGGACAGGGGAATAGGGACTCTGGGGCCAACGTCCTGACTTTC
CDR3: CASSPGQGNRDSGANVLTF

J: TRBJ1-2
size: -
D: -
V: TRBV11-2
DNA: TGTGCCAGCAGACCTCTCACAGGGCGAGTGGGCTATGGCTACACCTTC
CDR3: CASRPLTGRVGYGYTF

J: TRBJ1-3
size: -
D: TRBD1
V: TRBV5-4
DNA: TGTGCCAGCAGCCGTGACAGGGGGCCTGGAAACACCATATATTTT
CDR3: CASSRDRGPGNTIYF

J: TRBJ2-3
size: -
D: -
V: TRBV29-1
DNA: TGCAGCGTTCGTCAGGGGACAGATACGCAGTATTTT
CDR3: CSVRQGTDTQYF

J: TRBJ2-3
size: -
D: -
V: TRBV11-3
DNA: TGTGCCAGCAGCTTACAGTCAGGCTCCACAGATACGCAGTATTTT
CDR3: CASSLQSGSTDTQYF

J: TRBJ1-5
size: -
D: -
V: TRBV16
DNA: TGTGCCAGCAGCCCATCACATACCTGGGGGCTAAGCAATCAGCCCCAGCATTTT
CDR3: CASSPSHTWGLSNQPQHF

J: TRBJ2-1
size: few
D: TRBD1
V: TRBV29-1
DNA: TGCAGCGTTTGCCGGGACAGTGGCTACAATGAGCAGTTCTTC
CDR3: CSVCRDSGYNEQFF

J: TRBJ2-4
size: -
D: -
V: TRBV2
DNA: TGTGCCAGCGGCCTTACCCGGGTCCCAAACATTCAGTACTTC
CDR3: CASGLTRVPNIQYF

J: TRBJ2-7
size: -
D: -
V: TRBV6-1
DNA: TGTGCCAGCTCTGTCGTGGCAGGGTACGAGCAGTACTTC
CDR3: CASSVVAGYEQYF

J: TRBJ1-1
size: -
D: -
V: TRBV13
DNA: TGTGCCAGCAGCTTAGGTATCCGGGGGGGGGAAGCTTTCTTT
CDR3: CASSLGIRGGEAFF

J: TRBJ1-2
size: -
D: -
V: TRBV11-2
DNA: TGTGCCAGCAGCCTAACCGACAGCTCTATTCTCTATGGCTACACCTTC
CDR3: CASSLTDSSILYGYTF

J: TRBJ2-1
size: -
D: TRBD2
V: TRBV5-1
DNA: TGCGCCAGCAGCATAGGACTGGTGACTAGCGGGAGGGCCAATGAGCAGTTCTTC
CDR3: CASSIGLVTSGRANEQFF